Included here is one TCR beta chain sequence, with context. These data are taken from a study of blood T cell repertoires in COVID-19. Whole-study context: Samples representing acute and convalescent COVID-19 were sourced from the United States, Italy and Spain. PBMCs, B-cell-depleted T cells, or T cells were the source of the cDNA or gDNA that made up the material.

In the authors' methods: Reference gene primer amplification gave estimated nucleated cell counts. Clones were sequenced by immunoSEQ multiplex PCR, and TCRdb holds only the in-frame ones, with some missing. That table furnishes V, J and clone size, whereas the DNA furnished D and trimming. The sample includes some 150,000 clones, approximately 80% of them seen just once. The germline gives CDR1 KGHDR, CDR2 SFDVKD. The CDR3 is 15 amino acids. The V end was cut by 4 bases, the J end by 3 bases, with 15 bases between. Sequencing was done on a sample of peripheral blood. The chain employs TRBV24-1 and TRBJ2-7; possibly TRBD1 for D (6 bases). This sequence was found in a human donor with acute or convalescent COVID-19. The donor label of this sample is uncertain. The CDR3 here is CATSESTGNVYEQYF. The CDR3 DNA reads as TGTGCCACCAGTGAGTCAACAGGGAATGTCTACGAGCAGTACTTC.